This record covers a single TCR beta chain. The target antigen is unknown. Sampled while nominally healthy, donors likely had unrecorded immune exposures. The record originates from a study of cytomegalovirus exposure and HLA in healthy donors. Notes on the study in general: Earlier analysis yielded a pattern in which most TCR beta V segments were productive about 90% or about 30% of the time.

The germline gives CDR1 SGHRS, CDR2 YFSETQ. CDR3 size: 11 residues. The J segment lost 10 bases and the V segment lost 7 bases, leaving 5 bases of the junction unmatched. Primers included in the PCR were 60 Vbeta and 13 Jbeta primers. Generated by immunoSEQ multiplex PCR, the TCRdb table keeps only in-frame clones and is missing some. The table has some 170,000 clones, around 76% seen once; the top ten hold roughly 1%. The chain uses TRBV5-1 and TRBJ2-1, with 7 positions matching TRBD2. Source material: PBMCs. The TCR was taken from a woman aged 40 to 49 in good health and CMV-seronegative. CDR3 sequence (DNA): TGCGCCAGCTGGGGGGGGGTAGAGCAGTTCTTC. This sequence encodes CASWGGVEQFF.